One sample yielded the 8 T cell receptor beta chains listed below, sequenced in a study of regulatory T cells in long-lasting Graves disease. The time point was: newly diagnosed GD, antithyroid drugs for less than 3 months. PBMC-derived RNA was used for the TCR library. Library construction for TCR beta used iRepertoire HTBI primers and Arm-PCR of CDR3 regions. TCRdb used MiXCR to reprocess the multiplex PCR reads, holding one entry per CDR3 protein. The sample contains roughly 420,000 distinct CDR3 sequences, 11% to 15% of which appear only once. Another study also made use of these data, one on T cells in Graves' hyperthyroidism and ophthalmopathy.

The sequences come from peripheral blood mononuclear cells (PBMCs), collected at new diagnosis, from a patient treated with antithyroid drugs. Source of these receptors: a woman in her 50s with Graves disease.

This clonotype was picked up many times. V usage is TRBV5-8 and J usage is TRBJ2-1, with 8 bases identical to TRBD2. The V and J ends lost 5 bases and 2 bases, in that order; junction bases with no gene match: 6. CDR1 is SGHTS, CDR2 YDEGEE, per germline. The CDR3 is 15 residues long. CDR3 sequence reads: CASSRSSGPYNEQFF. In DNA form, the CDR3 reads TGTGCCAGCAGTCGCTCTAGCGGGCCCTACAATGAGCAGTTCTTC.

The chain is built from TRBV14 and TRBJ2-1; D gene uncertain. Trimming stripped 1 base from V and 2 bases from J, with 9 bases between. This CDR3 is built from 15 residues. Looked up from germline, CDR1 is SGHDN and CDR2 is FVKESK. This CDR3 reads CASSQVASAYNEQFF. CDR3 DNA: TGTGCCAGCAGCCAAGTTGCGTCCGCCTACAATGAGCAGTTCTTC.

This clonotype was seen ten or more times. The J gene is TRBJ2-7, the V gene TRBV12-3 or TRBV12-4; D might be TRBD1 (8 bases). Trimming removed 2 bases from V and 0 bases from J, with 32 bases in between. This CDR3 comprises 22 residues. CDR3: CASSLNPRRTGGVLGSSYEQYF. The CDR3 bases are TGTGCCAGCAGTTTAAACCCCCGAAGAACAGGGGGGGTTCTAGGTAGCTCCTACGAGCAGTACTTC.

As to this clonotype: A far larger clone is off by one base, so a read error is likely. The rearrangement links TRBV7-3 to TRBJ1-5; TRBD1 is a possible D gene (5 bases). Per the germline V gene, CDR1 is SGHTA and CDR2 is FQGTGA. V dropped 5 bases and J dropped 3 bases, with 8 bases sitting between them. This CDR3 is 13 amino acids long. Here the CDR3 reads CASSRDVNQPQHF. The CDR3 coding sequence is TGTGCCAGCAGCCGGGACGTCAATCAGCCCCAGCATTTT.

The gene calls are TRBV20-1 and TRBJ2-3, with D perhaps matching TRBD1 (6 bases). Germline V gives CDR1 DFQATT, CDR2 SNEGSKA (reference sequence). The V end lost 5 bases, the J end lost 3 bases, and 18 bases lay between the germline ends. The CDR3 is 15 residues long. Here the CDR3 reads CSAPPQGLGTDTQYF. The CDR3 coding sequence is TGCAGTGCTCCTCCACAGGGTTTGGGTACAGATACGCAGTATTTT.

A few counts support this clonotype. This rearrangement joins TRBV15 to TRBJ2-2, with 10 nucleotides matching TRBD1. V was pared by 8 bases and J by 1 base, with 10 bases of the junction left unmatched. Germline CDR1 is LNHNV and CDR2 is YYDKDF (reference sequence). The CDR3 covers 17 residues. CDR3: CATPGDRGAVNTGELFF. The CDR3 DNA sequence: TGTGCCACCCCGGGGGACAGGGGCGCGGTGAACACCGGGGAGCTGTTTTTT.

A word on this clonotype: One end of the junction fails to match germline, which may point to a read error. This chain links TRBV5-8 with TRBJ2-6; a possible D gene is TRBD1 (5 bases). The CDR3 has 16 amino acids. The germline gives CDR1 SGHTS, CDR2 YDEGEE. The chain's CDR3 is CASNLGQGTGANVLTF. DNA of the CDR3: TGTGCCAGCAACTTGGGTCAGGGTACGGGGGCCAACGTCCTGACTTTC.

This clonotype was found many times. Here the CDR3 DNA reads TGTGCCAGCAGTGAAGGTAGCGGGAGCTCCTACGAGCAGTACTTC. This translates into CASSEGSGSSYEQYF. J is TRBJ2-7 and V is TRBV9; 9 bases agree with TRBD2. Germline V gene lookup returns CDR1 SGDLS and CDR2 YYNGEE. The V and J ends lost 5 bases and 0 bases, in that order; junction bases with no gene match: 6. The CDR3 totals 15 residues.